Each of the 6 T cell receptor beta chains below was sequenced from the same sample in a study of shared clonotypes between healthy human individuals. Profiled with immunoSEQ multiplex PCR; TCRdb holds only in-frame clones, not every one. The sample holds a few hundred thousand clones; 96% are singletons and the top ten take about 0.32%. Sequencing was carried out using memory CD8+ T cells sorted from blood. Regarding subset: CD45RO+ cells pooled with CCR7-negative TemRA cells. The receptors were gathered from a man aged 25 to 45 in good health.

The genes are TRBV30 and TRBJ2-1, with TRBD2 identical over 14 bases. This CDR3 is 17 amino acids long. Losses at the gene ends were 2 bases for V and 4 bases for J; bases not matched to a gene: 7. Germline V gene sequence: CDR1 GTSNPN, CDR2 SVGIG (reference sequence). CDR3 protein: CAWSQGLAGELYNEQFF. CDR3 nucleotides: TGTGCCTGGAGTCAGGGACTAGCGGGAGAATTGTACAATGAGCAGTTCTTC.

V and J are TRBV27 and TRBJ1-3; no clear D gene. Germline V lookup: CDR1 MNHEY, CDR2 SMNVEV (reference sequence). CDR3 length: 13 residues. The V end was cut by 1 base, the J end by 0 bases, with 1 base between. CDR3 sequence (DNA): TGTGCCAGCAGTTTATACTCTGGAAACACCATATATTTT. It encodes CASSLYSGNTIYF.

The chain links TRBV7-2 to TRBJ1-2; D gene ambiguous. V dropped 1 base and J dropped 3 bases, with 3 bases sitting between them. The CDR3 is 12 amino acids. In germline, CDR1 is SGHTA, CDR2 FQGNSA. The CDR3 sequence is CASSLGHYGYTF. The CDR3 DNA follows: TGTGCCAGCAGCTTAGGTCACTATGGCTACACCTTC.

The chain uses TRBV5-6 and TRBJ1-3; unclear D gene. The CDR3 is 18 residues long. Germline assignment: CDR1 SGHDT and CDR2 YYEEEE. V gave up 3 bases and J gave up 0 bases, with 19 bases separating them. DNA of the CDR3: TGTGCCAGCAGCTCCCCGGGAAGGCTCACCTCCTCTGGAAACACCATATATTTT. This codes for CASSSPGRLTSSGNTIYF.

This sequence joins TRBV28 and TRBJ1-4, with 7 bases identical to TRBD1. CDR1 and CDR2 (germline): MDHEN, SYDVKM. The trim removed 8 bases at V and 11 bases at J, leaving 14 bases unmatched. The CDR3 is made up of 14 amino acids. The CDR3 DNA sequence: TGTGCCAGCGGCATTAGACAGGGTACTGGGAAACTGTTTTTT. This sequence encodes CASGIRQGTGKLFF.

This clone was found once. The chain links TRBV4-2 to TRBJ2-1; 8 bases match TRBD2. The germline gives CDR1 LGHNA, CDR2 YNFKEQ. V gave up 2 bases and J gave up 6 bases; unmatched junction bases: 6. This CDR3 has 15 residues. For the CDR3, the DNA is TGTGCCAGCAGCCAATTACGGGAGGGCCGCAATGAGCAGTTCTTC. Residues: CASSQLREGRNEQFF.